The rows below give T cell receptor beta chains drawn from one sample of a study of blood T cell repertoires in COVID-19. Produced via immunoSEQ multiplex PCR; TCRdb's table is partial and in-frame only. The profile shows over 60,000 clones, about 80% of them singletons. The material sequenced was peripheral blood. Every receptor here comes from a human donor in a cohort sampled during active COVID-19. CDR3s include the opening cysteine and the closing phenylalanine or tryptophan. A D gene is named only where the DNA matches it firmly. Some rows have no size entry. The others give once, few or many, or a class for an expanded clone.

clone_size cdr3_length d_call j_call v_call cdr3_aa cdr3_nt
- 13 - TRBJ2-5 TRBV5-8 CASSSRGEETQYF TGTGCCAGCAGCTCCAGGGGAGAAGAGACCCAGTACTTC
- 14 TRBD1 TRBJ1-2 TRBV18 CASSPGTGWKGYTF TGTGCCAGCTCCCCAGGGACAGGGTGGAAAGGCTACACCTTC
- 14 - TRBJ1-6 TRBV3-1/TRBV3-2 CASSQGSNGSPLHF TGTGCCAGCAGCCAGGGGAGTAATGGTTCACCCCTCCACTTT
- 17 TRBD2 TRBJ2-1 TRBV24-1 CATSTVGEGAGVNEQFF TGTGCCACCAGTACGGTCGGGGAGGGAGCGGGAGTTAATGAGCAGTTCTTC
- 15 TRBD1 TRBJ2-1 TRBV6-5 CASSSRGQGGNEQFF TGTGCCAGCAGCTCCCGGGGACAGGGGGGCAATGAGCAGTTCTTC
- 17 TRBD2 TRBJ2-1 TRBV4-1 CASSQERGGSSYNEQFF TGCGCCAGCAGCCAAGAAAGGGGCGGGAGCTCCTACAATGAGCAGTTCTTC
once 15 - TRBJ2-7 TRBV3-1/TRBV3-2 CASSQNPSGPYEQYF TGTGCCAGCAGCCAGAACCCCAGCGGGCCGTACGAGCAGTACTTC
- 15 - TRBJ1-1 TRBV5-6 CASSTNGGYGTEAFF TGTGCCAGCAGCACGAATGGAGGGTATGGCACTGAAGCTTTCTTT
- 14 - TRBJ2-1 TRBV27 CASSLAGPYNEQFF TGTGCCAGCAGTTTAGCGGGACCCTACAATGAGCAGTTCTTC
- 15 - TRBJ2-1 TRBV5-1 CASTSTGTYFDEQFF TGCGCCAGCACCTCCACCGGGACTTACTTCGATGAGCAGTTCTTC
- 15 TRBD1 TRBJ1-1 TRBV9 CASSAPGGRGTEAFF TGTGCCAGCAGCGCCCCAGGGGGCCGGGGCACTGAAGCTTTCTTT
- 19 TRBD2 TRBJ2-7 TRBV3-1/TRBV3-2 CASSRSGLLAGGPRHEQYF TGTGCCAGCAGCCGGTCGGGATTACTAGCGGGAGGGCCGAGACACGAGCAGTACTTC
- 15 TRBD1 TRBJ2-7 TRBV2 CASSPLPGQGAEQYF TGTGCCAGCAGTCCCCTTCCGGGACAGGGTGCTGAGCAGTACTTC
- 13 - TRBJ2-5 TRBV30 CAWRATSRETQYF TGTGCCTGGAGAGCGACCTCGCGAGAGACCCAGTACTTC
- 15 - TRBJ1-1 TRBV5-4 CASSKIQGTNTEAFF TGTGCCAGCAGCAAGATACAGGGTACGAACACTGAAGCTTTCTTT
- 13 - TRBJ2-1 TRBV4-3 CASSRLTYNEQFF TGCGCCAGCAGCCGACTTACCTACAATGAGCAGTTCTTC